This T cell receptor beta chain derives from a study of long-term antiretroviral therapy in people with HIV. Study-wide results and limits: Pre-ART clonal expansion yielded clones that dominated the repertoire at all time points. After ART, diversity increased yet remained lower than transplant donor controls.

PBMC samples from each donor numbered at least one pre-ART and at least two post-ART. Amounts of roughly 0.95-11 million cryopreserved PBMC were held in the samples before DNA extraction. Germline CDR1 SGHAT, CDR2 FQNNGV. V shed 4 bases, J shed 7 bases, and the junction held 16 bases outside the gene matches. The length of the CDR3 is 18 residues. Runs used v3.0 of the immunoSEQ assay and were done at survey level. Only in-frame clones appear in the TCRdb table, and some are missing; sequencing was by immunoSEQ multiplex PCR. The sample has 20,000 to 25,000 clones; 81% are singletons. This clone appeared a single time. Its antigen remains unidentified.

This chain joins TRBV11-2 and TRBJ2-5; 12 bases match TRBD2. Source: unsorted PBMCs, taken 0.1 years before starting antiretroviral therapy. The receptor's source is a man aged 35 to 55 with HIV. The CDR3: CASSSGRGETSGGGTQYF. DNA for the CDR3: TGTGCCAGCAGCTCGGGGAGGGGGGAGACTAGCGGGGGTGGGACCCAGTACTTC.